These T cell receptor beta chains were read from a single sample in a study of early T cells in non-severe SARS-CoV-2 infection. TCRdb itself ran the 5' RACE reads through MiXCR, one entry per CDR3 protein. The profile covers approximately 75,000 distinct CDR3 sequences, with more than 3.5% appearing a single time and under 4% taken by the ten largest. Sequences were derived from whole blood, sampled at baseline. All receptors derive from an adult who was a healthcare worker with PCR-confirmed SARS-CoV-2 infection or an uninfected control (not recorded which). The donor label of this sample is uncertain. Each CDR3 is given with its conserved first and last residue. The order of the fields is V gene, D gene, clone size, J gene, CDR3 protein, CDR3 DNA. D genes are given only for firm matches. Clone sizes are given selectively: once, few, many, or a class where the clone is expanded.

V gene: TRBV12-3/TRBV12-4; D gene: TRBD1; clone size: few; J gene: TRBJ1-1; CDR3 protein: CASSPTDRGNAEAFF; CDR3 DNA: TGTGCCAGCAGTCCTACCGACAGGGGGAACGCTGAAGCTTTCTTT
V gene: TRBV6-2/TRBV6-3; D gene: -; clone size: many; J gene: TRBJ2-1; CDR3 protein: CASSYQGFVEQFF; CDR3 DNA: TGTGCCAGCAGTTACCAGGGGTTTGTTGAGCAGTTCTTC
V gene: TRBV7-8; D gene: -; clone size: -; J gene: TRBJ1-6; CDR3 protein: CASRTDSPLHF; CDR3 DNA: TGTGCCAGCAGGACGGATTCACCCCTCCACTTT
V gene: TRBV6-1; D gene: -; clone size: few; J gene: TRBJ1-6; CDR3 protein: CANKRVETPYNSPLHF; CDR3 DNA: TGTGCCAACAAACGAGTTGAGACACCTTATAATTCACCCCTCCACTTT
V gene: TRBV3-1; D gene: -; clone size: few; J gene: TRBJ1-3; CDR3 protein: CASSQATVRTSSGNTIYF; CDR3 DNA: TGTGCCAGCAGCCAAGCCACGGTCAGAACTAGCTCTGGAAACACCATATATTTT
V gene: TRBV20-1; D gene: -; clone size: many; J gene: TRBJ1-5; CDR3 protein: CSAKAVSGGQPQHF; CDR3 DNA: TGCAGTGCCAAAGCGGTCTCCGGGGGTCAGCCCCAGCATTTT
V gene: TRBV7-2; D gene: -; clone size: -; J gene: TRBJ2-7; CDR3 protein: CASSPSGWVGEQYF; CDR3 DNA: TGTGCCAGCAGCCCCTCCGGATGGGTGGGCGAGCAGTACTTC
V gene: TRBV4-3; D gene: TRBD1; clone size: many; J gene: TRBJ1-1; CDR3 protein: CASSQDRGQGPIFTEAFF; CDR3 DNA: TGCGCCAGCAGCCAAGATCGGGGACAGGGCCCTATATTCACTGAAGCTTTCTTT
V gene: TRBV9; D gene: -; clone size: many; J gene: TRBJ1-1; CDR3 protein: CASSSWGTEAFF; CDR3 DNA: TGTGCCAGCTCCTCATGGGGAACTGAAGCTTTCTTT
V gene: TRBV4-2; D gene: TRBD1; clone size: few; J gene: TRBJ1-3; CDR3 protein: CASSPVDRGSGNTIYF; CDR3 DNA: TGTGCCAGCAGCCCCGTGGACAGGGGCTCTGGAAACACCATATATTTT
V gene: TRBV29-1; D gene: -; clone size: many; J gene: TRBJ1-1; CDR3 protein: CSVEVGRNTEAFF; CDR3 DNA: TGCAGCGTTGAAGTGGGGCGAAACACTGAAGCTTTCTTT
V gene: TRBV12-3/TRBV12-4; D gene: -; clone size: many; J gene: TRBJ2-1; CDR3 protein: CASSTGLGIGNEQFF; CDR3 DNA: TGTGCCAGCAGCACCGGACTTGGAATTGGCAATGAGCAGTTCTTC
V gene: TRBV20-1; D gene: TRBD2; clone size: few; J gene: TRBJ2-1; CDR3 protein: CSARVITGGLYNEQFF; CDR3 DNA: TGCAGTGCTAGAGTAATAACGGGGGGGCTTTACAATGAGCAGTTCTTC
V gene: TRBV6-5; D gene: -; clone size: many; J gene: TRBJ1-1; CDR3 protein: CASSYSRSQIEAFF; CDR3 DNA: TGTGCCAGCAGTTACTCGAGGTCCCAGATCGAAGCTTTCTTT
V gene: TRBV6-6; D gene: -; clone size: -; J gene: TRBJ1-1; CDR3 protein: CASSRGTQNTEAFF; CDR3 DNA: TGTGCCAGCAGTCGGGGGACACAGAACACTGAAGCTTTCTTT
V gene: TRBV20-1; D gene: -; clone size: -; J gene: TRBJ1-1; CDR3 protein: CSARDVKGSATEAFF; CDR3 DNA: TGCAGTGCTAGAGATGTGAAGGGGAGCGCCACTGAAGCTTTCTTT
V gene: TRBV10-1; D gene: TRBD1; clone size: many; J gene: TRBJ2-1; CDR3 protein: CASSPGTGSSYEQFF; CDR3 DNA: TGCGCCAGCTCCCCCGGGACAGGGTCGTCGTATGAGCAGTTCTTC
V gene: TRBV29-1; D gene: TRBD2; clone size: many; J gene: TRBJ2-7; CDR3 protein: CSVGLAGSYEQYF; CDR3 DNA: TGCAGCGTGGGACTAGCCGGGTCCTACGAGCAGTACTTC
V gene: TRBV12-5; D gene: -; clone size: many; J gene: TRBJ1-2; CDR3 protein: CASGLDLYGYTF; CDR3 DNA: TGTGCTAGTGGCCTGGACCTCTATGGCTACACCTTC
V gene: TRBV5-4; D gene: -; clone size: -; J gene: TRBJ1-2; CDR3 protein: CASSLGQGPNYGYTF; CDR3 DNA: TGTGCCAGCAGCTTGGGGCAGGGCCCTAACTATGGCTACACCTTC
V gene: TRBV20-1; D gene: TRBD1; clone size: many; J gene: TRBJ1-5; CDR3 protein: CSARVERGLHQPQHF; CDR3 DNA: TGCAGTGCTAGAGTTGAAAGGGGGCTCCATCAGCCCCAGCATTTT
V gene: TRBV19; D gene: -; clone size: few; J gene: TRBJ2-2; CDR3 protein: CASSIERNTGELFF; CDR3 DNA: TGTGCCAGTAGTATAGAACGGAACACCGGGGAGCTGTTTTTT
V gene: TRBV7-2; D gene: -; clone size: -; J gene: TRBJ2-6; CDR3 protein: CASSFEGANVLTF; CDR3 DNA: TGTGCCAGCAGCTTTGAAGGGGCCAACGTCCTGACTTTC
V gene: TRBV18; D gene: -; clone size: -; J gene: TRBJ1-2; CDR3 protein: CASSPDGDYGYTF; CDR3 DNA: TGTGCCAGCTCACCGGACGGTGACTATGGCTACACCTTC
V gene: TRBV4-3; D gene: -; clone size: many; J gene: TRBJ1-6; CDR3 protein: CASSQDIRQVNSPLHF; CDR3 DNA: TGCGCCAGCAGCCAAGATATAAGACAGGTTAATTCACCCCTCCACTTT
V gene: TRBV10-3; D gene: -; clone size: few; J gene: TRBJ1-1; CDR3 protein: CAISVDLGEEAFF; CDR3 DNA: TGTGCCATCAGTGTTGACCTGGGGGAGGAAGCTTTCTTT
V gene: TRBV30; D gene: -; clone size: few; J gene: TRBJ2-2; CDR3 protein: CAWMGPSGELFF; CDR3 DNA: TGTGCCTGGATGGGTCCTTCCGGGGAGCTGTTTTTT
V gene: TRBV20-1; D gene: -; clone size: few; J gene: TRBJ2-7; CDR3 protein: CSARDRLAGSYEQYF; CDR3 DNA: TGCAGTGCTAGAGATCGCCTAGCCGGCTCCTACGAGCAGTACTTC
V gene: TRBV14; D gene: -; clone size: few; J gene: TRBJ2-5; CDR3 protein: CASSLLGVAETQYF; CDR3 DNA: TGTGCCAGCAGCCTCCTGGGGGTGGCAGAGACCCAGTACTTC
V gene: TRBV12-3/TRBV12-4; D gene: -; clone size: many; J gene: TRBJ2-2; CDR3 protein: CASRQGPGELFF; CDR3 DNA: TGTGCCAGCAGGCAGGGACCCGGGGAGCTGTTTTTT
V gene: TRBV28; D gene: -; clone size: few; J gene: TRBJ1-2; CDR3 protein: CVSTTDLNYGYTF; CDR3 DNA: TGTGTCAGCACCACCGACTTAAACTATGGCTACACCTTC
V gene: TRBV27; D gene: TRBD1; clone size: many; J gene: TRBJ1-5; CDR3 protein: CASSSTRTGGYSNQPQHF; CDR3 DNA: TGTGCCAGCAGTTCAACGAGGACAGGAGGATATAGCAATCAGCCCCAGCATTTT
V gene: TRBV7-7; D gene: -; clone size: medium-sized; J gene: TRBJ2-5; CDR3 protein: CASSYQPKETQYF; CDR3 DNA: TGTGCTAGCAGCTATCAACCGAAAGAGACCCAGTACTTC
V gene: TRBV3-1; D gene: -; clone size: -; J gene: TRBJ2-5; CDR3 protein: CASSPVRQRQETQYF; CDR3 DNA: TGTGCCAGCAGCCCTGTGAGACAGCGACAAGAGACCCAGTACTTC
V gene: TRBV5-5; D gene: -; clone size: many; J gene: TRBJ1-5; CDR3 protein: CASSHGGRDQPQHF; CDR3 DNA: TGTGCCAGCAGCCACGGCGGCCGCGATCAGCCCCAGCATTTT
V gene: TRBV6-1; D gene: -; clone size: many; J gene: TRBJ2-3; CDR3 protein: CASSEGYTDTQYF; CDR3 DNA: TGTGCCAGCAGTGAAGGCTACACAGATACGCAGTATTTT
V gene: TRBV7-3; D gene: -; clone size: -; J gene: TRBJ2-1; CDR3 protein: CASSPTPTGYNEQFF; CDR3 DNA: TGTGCCAGCAGCCCCACCCCGACAGGTTACAATGAGCAGTTCTTC
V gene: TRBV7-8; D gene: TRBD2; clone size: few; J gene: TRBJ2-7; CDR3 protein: CASSLSGGARSYEQYF; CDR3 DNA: TGTGCCAGCAGCCTTAGCGGGGGGGCGAGGTCCTACGAGCAGTACTTC
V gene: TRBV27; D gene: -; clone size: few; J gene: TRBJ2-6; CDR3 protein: CASSLGGAGANVLTF; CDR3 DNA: TGTGCCAGCAGTTTAGGAGGGGCTGGGGCCAACGTCCTGACTTTC
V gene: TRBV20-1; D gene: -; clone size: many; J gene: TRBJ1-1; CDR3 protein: CSATPRVGPVTEAFF; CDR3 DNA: TGCAGTGCTACGCCCCGGGTAGGACCCGTCACTGAAGCTTTCTTT
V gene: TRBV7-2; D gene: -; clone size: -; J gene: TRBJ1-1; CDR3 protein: CASSLAPKTVTTEAFF; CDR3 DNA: TGTGCCAGCAGCTTAGCGCCAAAGACAGTGACAACTGAAGCTTTCTTT
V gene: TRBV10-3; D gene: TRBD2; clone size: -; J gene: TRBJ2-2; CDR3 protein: CAITQTRTSGNTGELFF; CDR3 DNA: TGTGCCATCACACAAACCAGGACTAGCGGGAACACCGGGGAGCTGTTTTTT
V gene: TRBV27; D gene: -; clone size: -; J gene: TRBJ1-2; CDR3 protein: CVSRLRVVDYGYTF; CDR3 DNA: TGTGTCAGCCGTCTCAGGGTAGTCGACTATGGCTACACCTTC
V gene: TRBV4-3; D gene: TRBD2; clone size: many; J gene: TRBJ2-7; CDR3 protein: CASSQETSGALRKQYF; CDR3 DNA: TGCGCCAGCAGCCAAGAGACTAGCGGGGCTTTACGGAAGCAGTACTTC
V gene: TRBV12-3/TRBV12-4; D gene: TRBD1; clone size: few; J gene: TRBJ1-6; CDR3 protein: CASSPGTGGVSPLHF; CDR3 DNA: TGTGCCAGCAGCCCCGGGACAGGGGGCGTTTCACCCCTCCACTTT
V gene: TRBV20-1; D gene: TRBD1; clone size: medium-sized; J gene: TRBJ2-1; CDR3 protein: CSASADRDYNEQFF; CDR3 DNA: TGCAGTGCTAGCGCGGACAGGGATTACAATGAGCAGTTCTTC
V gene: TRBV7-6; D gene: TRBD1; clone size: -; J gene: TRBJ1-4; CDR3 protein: CASSKTGINEKLFF; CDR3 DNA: TGTGCCAGCAGCAAGACAGGGATTAATGAAAAACTGTTTTTT
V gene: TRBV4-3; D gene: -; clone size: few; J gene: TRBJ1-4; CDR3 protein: CASSQGTAPSGRKLFF; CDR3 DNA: TGCGCCAGCAGCCAAGGAACGGCCCCCTCGGGAAGAAAACTGTTTTTT
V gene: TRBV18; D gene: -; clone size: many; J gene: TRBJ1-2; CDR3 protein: CASSLGSNYGYTF; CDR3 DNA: TGTGCCAGCTCACTGGGCAGTAACTATGGCTACACCTTC
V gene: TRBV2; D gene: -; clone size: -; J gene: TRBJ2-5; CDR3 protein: CASSDDGQETQYF; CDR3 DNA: TGTGCCAGCAGTGATGACGGTCAAGAGACCCAGTACTTC
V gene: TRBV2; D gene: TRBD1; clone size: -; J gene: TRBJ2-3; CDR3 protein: CASSEDRGPDTQYF; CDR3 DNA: TGTGCCAGCAGTGAAGACAGGGGGCCCGATACGCAGTATTTT
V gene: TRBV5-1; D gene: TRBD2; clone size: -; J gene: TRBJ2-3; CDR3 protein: CASSMAGTSGTGADTQYF; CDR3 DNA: TGCGCCAGCAGCATGGCCGGGACTAGTGGGACCGGCGCAGATACGCAGTATTTT
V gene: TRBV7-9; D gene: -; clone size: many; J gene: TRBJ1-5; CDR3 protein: CASSLGGSGAPQHF; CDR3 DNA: TGTGCCAGCAGCTTAGGCGGATCTGGCGCGCCCCAGCATTTT
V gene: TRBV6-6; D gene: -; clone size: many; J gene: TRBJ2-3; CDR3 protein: CASSYPVRGDTQYF; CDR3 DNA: TGTGCCAGCAGTTACCCAGTACGTGGAGATACGCAGTATTTT
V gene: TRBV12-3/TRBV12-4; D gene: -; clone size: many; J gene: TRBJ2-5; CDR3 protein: CASSSTVRETQYF; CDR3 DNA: TGTGCCAGCAGTTCGACCGTCCGAGAGACCCAGTACTTC
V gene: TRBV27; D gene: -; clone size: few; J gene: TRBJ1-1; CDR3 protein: CASSLLGSLTEAFF; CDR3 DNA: TGTGCCAGCAGTTTGTTAGGGTCACTCACTGAAGCTTTCTTT